Shown below are 14 T cell receptor beta chains from a single sample sequenced in a study of T cell responses to AZD1222 COVID-19 vaccine. Generated by immunoSEQ multiplex PCR, the TCRdb table keeps only in-frame clones and is missing some. The sample yields 200,000 to 300,000 clones, 85% to 95% seen once. Source: peripheral blood, taken on day 0 of AZD1222 vaccination. All receptors derive from an adult in good health.

This clone was counted between two and nine times. Different DNA sequences within this sample yield the same CDR3. The chain recombines TRBV27 with TRBJ1-2; 8 bases map to TRBD1. J was trimmed by 5 bases and V by 5 bases; bases with no gene match: 4. The CDR3 extends over 13 amino acids. Germline-derived CDR1 and CDR2 are MNHEY and SMNVEV (reference sequence). CDR3 bases: TGTGCCAGCAGTCTCGGGACAGGATATGGCTACACCTTC. It codes for CASSLGTGYGYTF.

V and J are TRBV6-5 and TRBJ2-7; weak D call: TRBD1 (5 bases). CDR3 length: 12 residues. Germline CDR1 is MNHEY and CDR2 is SVGAGI. V was cut by 6 bases and J by 3 bases, with 9 bases left in between. The CDR3 protein is CASSLGHYEQYF. The CDR3 DNA is TGTGCCAGCAGCCTCGGACACTACGAGCAGTACTTC.

The genes are TRBV29-1 and TRBJ2-1, with TRBD2 identical over 11 bases. J lost 8 bases, V lost 1 base, and 7 bases had no gene match. Germline loops: CDR1 SQVTM, CDR2 ANQGSEA. The CDR3 length is 15 residues. As DNA, the CDR3 is TGCAGCGTTGAAGGAACTAGCGGGAGTAGTGATGAGCAGTTCTTC. Translation gives CSVEGTSGSSDEQFF.

The genes are TRBV5-1 and TRBJ1-1; D call uncertain. The CDR3 covers 14 residues. The germline gives CDR1 SGHRS, CDR2 YFSETQ. Between the trimmed V and J ends, which lost 0 bases and 4 bases, there was a span of 10 bases. The CDR3 DNA is TGCGCCAGCAGCTTGGCCAGAGTGGGCACTGAAGCTTTCTTT. Its translation: CASSLARVGTEAFF.

CDR3 sequence reads: CASSQGFSGSRGSYEQYF. CDR3 coding DNA: TGTGCCAGCAGCCAAGGGTTCAGCGGGAGCCGGGGGTCCTACGAGCAGTACTTC. The chain carries TRBV14 and TRBJ2-7, with 8 bases that match TRBD2. Germline trimming cut 1 base from V and 1 base from J; bases unmatched to any gene: 12. Germline CDR1 reads SGHDN; CDR2 reads FVKESK. The CDR3 is made up of 18 amino acids.

The V gene is TRBV5-4, the J gene TRBJ2-5; weak D call: TRBD1 (8 bases). CDR3 length: 13 amino acids. Germline-derived CDR1 and CDR2 are SGHNT and YYREEE (reference sequence). Deletions cut 4 bases from V and 5 bases from J, with 12 bases between. In DNA form, the CDR3 reads TGTGCCAGCAGCCAACAGGGGGGGGAGACCCAGTACTTC. This codes for CASSQQGGETQYF.

J is TRBJ2-7 and V is TRBV28; tentatively, D is TRBD1 or TRBD2 (5 bases each). Deletions cut 9 bases from V and 3 bases from J, with 15 bases between. The length of the CDR3 is 13 residues. The germline V gene has CDR1 MDHEN and CDR2 SYDVKM. The CDR3 DNA reads TGTGCCAGTAGACGGGACCGCTTCTACGAGCAGTACTTC. Its protein is CASRRDRFYEQYF.

The rearrangement uses TRBV6-5 and TRBJ1-5; tentative D call: TRBD1 (6 bases). V was trimmed by 6 bases and J by 4 bases, leaving 13 bases between them. Germline values: CDR1 MNHEY, CDR2 SVGAGI. This CDR3 has 14 residues. The CDR3 reads CASSPRDKNQPQHF. The CDR3 nucleotides read TGTGCCAGCAGCCCCCGGGACAAGAATCAGCCCCAGCATTTT.

The V gene is TRBV7-2, the J gene TRBJ2-1; no clear D gene. There are 15 residues in the CDR3. The V end lost 1 base, the J end lost 1 base, and 8 bases lay between the germline ends. In germline, CDR1 is SGHTA, CDR2 FQGNSA. CDR3 sequence (DNA): TGTGCCAGCAGCTTAGGATGGGGTTCCTACAATGAGCAGTTCTTC. This sequence encodes CASSLGWGSYNEQFF. Based on the CDR3 plus reference TRBV7-2 and TRBJ2-1, the full variable domain is GAGVSQSPSNKVTEKGKDVELRCDPISGHTALYWYRQSLGQGLEFLIYFQGNSAPDKSGLPSDRFSAERTGGSVSTLTIQRTQQEDSAVYLCASSLGWGSYNEQFFGPGTRLTVL.

This chain joins TRBV18 and TRBJ2-2, with 8 bases identical to TRBD1. J was trimmed by 3 bases and V by 3 bases; bases with no gene match: 3. Germline CDR1 is KGHSH and CDR2 is LQKENI. The CDR3 is 15 amino acids. CDR3 protein: CASSPGQGDTGELFF. The DNA of the CDR3 is TGTGCCAGCTCACCCGGACAGGGAGACACCGGGGAGCTGTTTTTT.

This clone was counted between two and nine times. The chain links TRBV5-1 to TRBJ2-5; no reliable D call. Germline CDR1 and CDR2: SGHRS and YFSETQ. The CDR3 covers 12 residues. Trimming stripped 4 bases from V and 7 bases from J, with 11 bases between. This CDR3 reads CASSPAVGTQYF. CDR3 coding DNA: TGCGCCAGCAGCCCGGCGGTGGGGACCCAGTACTTC.

The chain carries TRBV2 and TRBJ2-7; TRBD1 matches 8 bases. The trim removed 6 bases at V and 3 bases at J, leaving 7 bases unmatched. CDR3 length: 14 residues. The germline CDR1 and CDR2 sequences are SNHLY and FYNNEI. The CDR3 protein is CASRSDRVGYEQYF. The CDR3 DNA sequence: TGTGCCAGCAGATCGGACAGGGTCGGCTACGAGCAGTACTTC.

This clone occurred once. The chain joins TRBV7-6 to TRBJ1-1, with D possibly being TRBD1 (6 bases). The CDR3 is 14 residues long. Germline V gives CDR1 SGHVS, CDR2 FNYEAQ. The V gene lost 1 base and the J gene lost 2 bases, with 8 bases spanning the gap. The CDR3 DNA reads TGTGCCAGCAGCTTAGTAGGGGGAAACACTGAAGCTTTCTTT. Encoded protein: CASSLVGGNTEAFF.

The chain carries TRBV5-1 and TRBJ2-2; 7 positions agree with TRBD2. V lost 6 bases to trimming and J lost 2 bases; unmatched junction nucleotides: 4. Germline V gene sequence: CDR1 SGHRS, CDR2 YFSETQ. The CDR3 loop spans 14 amino acids. CDR3 sequence reads: CASTPSGNTGELFF. The CDR3 DNA follows: TGCGCCAGCACCCCTAGCGGCAACACCGGGGAGCTGTTTTTT.